Sequencing of this T cell receptor (beta chain) was carried out in a study of CD8 T cells in ankylosing spondylitis. Each CDR3 protein is one row after TCRdb ran MiXCR on the 5' RACE reads. The sample has some 800,000 distinct CDR3 sequences, 10% to 15% seen once; the top ten hold about 0.5%. The sample holds a few counts of this clonotype. Its specificity is unknown. Study findings and constraints: Disease-associated clones were reportedly significantly overrepresented in matched ankylosing spondylitis synovial fluid. CD8+ disease-linked clones were present at relatively low frequencies in blood. Blood of patients with ankylosing spondylitis appeared to be characterized by a TCR beta motif of several highly homologous variants.

Germline V gene sequence: CDR1 MNHEY, CDR2 SMNVEV (reference sequence). CDR3 length equals 15 residues. V was cut by 1 base and J by 5 bases, with 14 bases left in between. The gene calls are TRBV27 and TRBJ1-1; TRBD1 is a possible D gene (6 bases). This clonotype was obtained from a male donor with ankylosing spondylitis. Input material: blood, either unsorted or a sorted T cell fraction (not recorded which). CDR3 loop: CASSLLIPGDTEAFF. The CDR3 DNA follows: TGTGCCAGCAGTTTATTGATTCCAGGGGATACTGAAGCTTTCTTT.